A selection of T cell receptor beta chains follows, all from one sample in a study of cytomegalovirus exposure and HLA in healthy donors. TCRdb's copy holds only in-frame clones and misses some; the assay was immunoSEQ multiplex PCR. The sample has approximately 170,000 clones, approximately 84% seen once. The sample consisted of PBMCs. These receptors were taken from a man aged 25-45 years in good health and CMV-seropositive. Each CDR3 is given with its conserved first and last residue. Fields, in order: V gene, CDR3 length, CDR3 protein.

TRBV28	20	CASSSSAPIRQGALRGEAFF
TRBV18	13	CASSLDYSYEQYF
TRBV18	15	CASSGPGQNTDTQYF
TRBV7-2	14	CASSLNRVNYGYTF
TRBV5-1	15	CASSSPGGSGNTIYF
TRBV9	15	CASSGGTSGIPEQYF
TRBV4-3	13	CASSRQAEDTQYF
TRBV6-5	15	CASSPRDRESDTQYF
TRBV5-4	16	CASSLFSTSGYNEQFF
TRBV7-2	15	CASSLVTGTRETQYF
TRBV7-9	14	CSSSFSGAHTEAFF
TRBV5-1	16	CASSGRQGIVGYGYTF
TRBV2	17	CASSTRTGRSNTGELFF
TRBV19	15	CASSRRAREQETQYF
TRBV14	16	CASSPLMAVLQETQYF
TRBV7-9	15	CASSLGGTPNNEQFF
TRBV23-1	12	CATQDRNYGYTF
TRBV5-1	15	CASSLGLADYNEQFF
TRBV18	14	CASSAGGYNTEAFF
TRBV6-1	15	CASRQTGGGYNEQFF
TRBV10-3	14	CAISEGQENQPQHF
TRBV7-2	12	CASTLGDEKLFF
TRBV19	14	CASNPDRETPRAFF
TRBV18	13	CASSPRPGETQYF
TRBV4-1	15	CASSPVGLKGNEQFF
TRBV9	15	CASSHQGSSYNEQFF
TRBV10-3	13	CAISDGLDTEAFF
TRBV11-1	15	CASSPRRVRNTEAFF
TRBV7-3	13	CASSLGMNTEAFF
TRBV11-3	12	CASSRGTTEAFF
TRBV6-6	16	CASSYYTSGKTDTQYF
TRBV20-1	11	CSAYEQGRGFF
TRBV10-3	12	CASRDSYNEQFF
TRBV5-1	15	CASSLDSGLNQPQHF
TRBV19	17	CASSIRGREASQETQYF
TRBV5-6	18	CASSLGQGLRAGTDTQYF
TRBV18	16	CASSLYKREAQETQYF
TRBV5-6	16	CASSLAGVRGDQPQHF
TRBV28	17	CASSLLGSPYAGDTQYF
TRBV11-2	17	CASSRSGLAGGMDTQYF
TRBV4-1	17	CASSQSEAGQGEEKLFF
TRBV13	14	CASSLRQGADTQYF
TRBV4-3	16	CASSQDHGSGGSEQYF
TRBV18	16	CASSPRSGPPGGEQFF
TRBV7-2	15	CASSLRGLGNQPQHF
TRBV19	15	CASSRWGDSNQPQHF
TRBV29-1	13	CSVASGRKETQYF